The 27 T cell receptor beta chains reported below all come from one sample, sequenced in a study of early T cells in non-severe SARS-CoV-2 infection. TCRdb ran MiXCR on the 5' RACE reads and lists one entry per CDR3 protein. The sample shows under 45,000 distinct CDR3 sequences, approximately 5.1% of them seen only once. Sequenced material: whole blood, taken at baseline. The receptor source for this set is an adult who was a healthcare worker with PCR-confirmed SARS-CoV-2 infection or an uninfected control (not recorded which).

This clonotype was found a few times. The V and J genes are TRBV5-1 and TRBJ2-7, with D hard to call. The CDR3 consists of 13 residues. Germline assignment: CDR1 SGHRS and CDR2 YFSETQ. Trimming removed 4 bases at V and 7 bases at J, with 15 bases between. CDR3 DNA sequence: TGCGCCAGCAGCCTCCAGTCCGTCGGAGAGCAGTACTTC. This gives the protein CASSLQSVGEQYF.

This clonotype was picked up many times. The DNA is left out, because the CDR3 cannot be placed on it with certainty; the CDR3 is given as TCRdb lists it. V gene TRBV9 combines with J gene TRBJ1-1. From germline, CDR1 is SGDLS and CDR2 YYNGEE. The CDR3 is 13 residues long, ends included. CDR3: CASSAAWGLGTFF.

The rearrangement uses TRBV27 and TRBJ1-1, with 9 bases that match TRBD1. The V gene's germline CDR1 is MNHEY and CDR2 SMNVEV (reference sequence). Losses at the gene ends were 8 bases for V and 5 bases for J; bases not matched to a gene: 9. The CDR3 is 14 amino acids. The CDR3 DNA sequence: TGTGCCAGCGGATTTGGGACAGGGTTTACTGAAGCTTTCTTT. It yields the protein CASGFGTGFTEAFF.

This clonotype was recorded a few times. The rearrangement links TRBV15 to TRBJ2-1; D remains unclear. In germline, CDR1 is LNHNV, CDR2 YYDKDF (reference sequence). CDR3 length: 16 residues. The V end lost 1 base, the J end lost 0 bases, and 10 bases lay between the germline ends. DNA of the CDR3: TGTGCCACCAGCAGAGCGGCCTCAGTCTCCTACAATGAGCAGTTCTTC. Its translation is CATSRAASVSYNEQFF.

With respect to this clonotype: A much larger clone lies a single base off, so this may be a read error. The chain is built from TRBV7-2 and TRBJ2-3; D gene uncertain. CDR3 size: 14 residues. Per the germline V gene, CDR1 is SGHTA and CDR2 is FQGNSA. Between the trimmed V and J ends, which lost 5 bases and 6 bases, there was a span of 15 bases. DNA for the CDR3: TGTGCCAGCAGCAGGTTAAAATTGGGGGATACGCAGTATTTT. It encodes CASSRLKLGDTQYF.

This clonotype appeared many times. The V and J genes are TRBV10-3 and TRBJ2-5, with TRBD2 as a possible D gene (5 bases). Germline-derived CDR1 and CDR2 are ENHRY and SYGVKD. This CDR3 spans 12 amino acids. V was cut by 3 bases and J by 7 bases, with 9 bases left in between. The chain's CDR3 is CAISDPGRTQYF. The CDR3 coding sequence is TGTGCCATCAGTGATCCGGGGAGGACCCAGTACTTC.

This clonotype was detected many times. The chain has TRBV11-2 and TRBJ2-6; 10 nucleotides align to TRBD1. This CDR3 contains 18 residues. Germline CDR1 SGHAT, CDR2 FQNNGV. V was pared by 1 base and J by 4 bases, with 7 bases of the junction left unmatched. CDR3 amino acids: CASSLVSGQGSGANVLTF. The CDR3 nucleotides read TGTGCCAGCAGCTTAGTTTCGGGACAGGGGAGCGGGGCCAACGTCCTGACTTTC.

This clonotype has at least ten counts. This chain connects TRBV20-1 to TRBJ1-4, with D tentatively TRBD1 (6 bases). Germline lookup yields CDR1 DFQATT and CDR2 SNEGSKA (reference sequence). This CDR3 spans 13 amino acids. Trimming pared 3 bases from V and 7 bases from J, leaving 12 bases between. CDR3 sequence reads: CSARWSGAEKLFF. For the CDR3, the DNA is TGCAGTGCTAGGTGGTCAGGGGCTGAAAAACTGTTTTTT.

With respect to this clonotype: A clone one base away is much larger, so this may be a read error. The CDR3 DNA follows: TGTGTCAGCAGTTACCGGGCAGGGAAAGTTACTTCACCCCTCCACTTT. Protein: CVSSYRAGKVTSPLHF. The chain is built from TRBV6-6 and TRBJ1-6; D may be TRBD1 (5 bases). CDR1 is MNHNY, CDR2 SVGAGI, per germline (reference sequence). The CDR3 is 16 residues long.

This chain joins TRBV28 and TRBJ2-7; D tentatively reads TRBD1 or TRBD2 (5 bases each). V gave up 6 bases and J gave up 3 bases, with 15 bases separating them. The CDR3 is made up of 14 amino acids. The germline V gene has CDR1 MDHEN and CDR2 SYDVKM. CDR3 DNA: TGTGCCAGCAGACGGGGACGTCAGGTCTACGAGCAGTACGTC. Translated: CASRRGRQVYEQYV.

This chain joins TRBV11-2 and TRBJ2-1; perhaps TRBD2 as D (5 bases). Per the germline V gene, CDR1 is SGHAT and CDR2 is FQNNGV. Between the trimmed V and J ends, which lost 4 bases and 4 bases, there was a span of 14 bases. The length of the CDR3 is 15 residues. In DNA, the CDR3 is TGTGCCAGCAGCTCCAACCGAGGGCCGTACAATGAGCAGTTCTTC. It yields the protein CASSSNRGPYNEQFF.

This clonotype was seen a few times. This rearrangement joins TRBV7-2 to TRBJ2-2; 8 bases are a match to TRBD2. V lost 2 bases to trimming and J lost 4 bases; unmatched junction nucleotides: 12. Per the germline V gene, CDR1 is SGHTA and CDR2 is FQGNSA. The CDR3 totals 18 residues. In DNA form, the CDR3 reads TGTGCCAGCAGCTTATTCGCGGTGAGCGGGAGCGGCACCGGGGAGCTGTTTTTT. Its protein product is CASSLFAVSGSGTGELFF.

This clonotype is medium-sized by share. The chain combines TRBV6-5 with TRBJ2-3, with D maybe TRBD2 (7 bases). The CDR3 is made up of 16 amino acids. V lost 2 bases to trimming and J lost 4 bases, with 16 bases between them. The germline CDR1 and CDR2 sequences are MNHEY and SVGAGI. CDR3 residues: CASSYGGAGYADTQYF. CDR3 in DNA: TGTGCCAGCAGTTACGGGGGGGCAGGGTATGCAGATACGCAGTATTTT.

In this sample, this clonotype turned up many times. The genes are TRBV7-2 and TRBJ2-3; no clear D. The germline V gene has CDR1 SGHTA and CDR2 FQGNSA. The CDR3 length is 15 residues. Trimming took off 0 bases at V and 2 bases at J, with 9 bases between the two ends. The CDR3 loop reads CASSLAGNPTDTQYF. The DNA of the CDR3 is TGTGCCAGCAGCTTAGCGGGAAACCCCACAGATACGCAGTATTTT.

The chain couples TRBV28 to TRBJ2-7; 8 bases are shared with TRBD1. The CDR3 spans 19 residues. Germline values: CDR1 MDHEN, CDR2 SYDVKM. V shed 6 bases and J 3 bases; nucleotides not matched to a gene: 22. This chain's CDR3 is CASSPPARKRQGTFYEQYF. The DNA for the CDR3 is TGTGCCAGCAGCCCTCCAGCCCGAAAAAGACAGGGGACATTCTACGAGCAGTACTTC.

This clonotype showed up many times. The CDR3 DNA sequence: TGTGCCAGCAGTTACTCCGTCAGGGCCACTGGAAACACCATATATTTT. This encodes CASSYSVRATGNTIYF. The genes are TRBV6-6 and TRBJ1-3; tentatively, D is TRBD1 (5 bases). The CDR3 is made up of 16 amino acids. CDR1 is MNHNY and CDR2 is SVGAGI in the germline V gene (reference sequence). V shed 0 bases and J shed 2 bases, with 11 bases lying between them.

This clonotype came up many times. The chain couples TRBV5-4 to TRBJ2-3, with TRBD2 matching 11 bases. The CDR3 runs to 16 residues. Germline values: CDR1 SGHNT, CDR2 YYREEE (reference sequence). The trim removed 4 bases at V and 2 bases at J, leaving 6 bases unmatched. CDR3 amino acids: CASSPGTSGPTDTQYF. In DNA form, the CDR3 reads TGTGCCAGCAGCCCCGGGACTAGCGGCCCCACAGATACGCAGTATTTT. The whole variable domain, remainder taken from reference TRBV5-4 and TRBJ2-3, is ETGVTQSPTHLIKTRGQQVTLRCSSQSGHNTVSWYQQALGQGPQFIFQYYREEENGRGNFPPRFSGLQFPNYSSELNVNALELDDSALYLCASSPGTSGPTDTQYFGPGTRLTVL.

Many counts were recorded for this clonotype. The chain combines TRBV20-1 with TRBJ1-2; a weak D match, TRBD1 (5 bases). V dropped 6 bases and J dropped 8 bases, with 19 bases sitting between them. This CDR3 spans 13 amino acids. CDR1 and CDR2 (germline): DFQATT, SNEGSKA (reference sequence). The CDR3 reads CSALPTNGGGYTF. CDR3 nucleotides: TGCAGTGCCCTCCCGACAAACGGGGGAGGCTACACCTTC.

This clonotype was counted at least ten times. The rearrangement uses TRBV20-1 and TRBJ2-3; maybe TRBD1 (5 bases). The V end was cut by 4 bases, the J end by 3 bases, with 11 bases between. The CDR3 sequence is 13 residues long. CDR1 DFQATT and CDR2 SNEGSKA come from the germline V gene (reference sequence). CDR3: CSATRVRTDTQYF. CDR3 in DNA: TGCAGTGCTACCAGGGTTAGGACAGATACGCAGTATTTT.

Many counts were recorded for this clonotype. V and J are TRBV30 and TRBJ2-1; 9 nucleotides match TRBD2. CDR1 GTSNPN and CDR2 SVGIG come from the germline V gene (reference sequence). The trim removed 0 bases at V and 7 bases at J, leaving 16 bases unmatched. The CDR3 extends over 18 amino acids. CDR3 in amino acids: CAWSVSGSAQLLRNEQFF. The CDR3 DNA follows: TGTGCCTGGAGTGTTAGCGGGAGTGCCCAGCTCCTACGGAATGAGCAGTTCTTC.

The gene calls are TRBV27 and TRBJ2-7; TRBD1 is a possible D gene (6 bases). CDR3 length equals 14 residues. Between the trimmed V and J ends, which lost 5 bases and 5 bases, there was a span of 16 bases. Germline V CDR1 and CDR2: MNHEY, SMNVEV (reference sequence). The CDR3 sequence is CASSLGAGVHEQYF. For the CDR3, the DNA is TGTGCCAGCAGTCTGGGGGCAGGGGTCCACGAGCAGTACTTC.

A remark on this clonotype: A read error is possible here, since a much larger clone lies one base away. No conserved phenylalanine or tryptophan ends this CDR3, so it is likely a read error. This rearrangement joins TRBV30 to TRBJ1-1; D is undetermined. The CDR3 contains 16 residues. Germline loops: CDR1 GTSNPN, CDR2 SVGIG (reference sequence). V lost 0 bases to trimming and J lost 0 bases, with 14 bases between them. The DNA of the CDR3 is TGTGCCTGGAGTGTAGGCTGGACCAACGTGAACACTGAAGCTTTCTAT. Protein sequence: CAWSVGWTNVNTEAFY.

This clonotype was seen ten or more times. J is TRBJ2-7 and V is TRBV6-2 or TRBV6-3; 8 bases line up with TRBD1. With 6 bases clipped from V and 9 bases from J, the junction kept 13 bases outside the gene matches. The CDR3 spans 14 residues. Germline CDR1 and CDR2: MNHEY and SVGEGT. For the CDR3, the DNA is TGTGCCAGCAGACCGACGGGACAGGACTCTGGGCAGTACGTC. It yields the protein CASRPTGQDSGQYV.

This clonotype was seen a handful of times. V is TRBV5-4 and J is TRBJ2-3; D could derive from TRBD1 or TRBD2 (5 bases each). The CDR3 extends over 15 amino acids. Trimming removed 0 bases from V and 1 base from J, with 9 bases in between. Looked up from germline, CDR1 is SGHNT and CDR2 is YYREEE (reference sequence). The CDR3 reads CASSLVGRGTDTQYF. CDR3 sequence (DNA): TGTGCCAGCAGCTTGGTGGGGCGGGGCACAGATACGCAGTATTTT.

This clonotype showed up many times. An end of the junction differs from the germline gene, which may be a read error. The rearrangement joins TRBV5-4 to TRBJ1-2; a weak D match, TRBD1 (6 bases). CDR1 SGHNT and CDR2 YYREEE come from the germline V gene (reference sequence). There are 12 residues in the CDR3. CDR3 in amino acids: CAEGQGYYGYTF. The CDR3 DNA reads TGCGCCGAAGGGCAGGGGTACTATGGCTACACCTTC. Full variable domain (rest looked up from reference TRBV5-4 and TRBJ1-2): ETGVTQSPTHLIKTRGQQVTLRCSSQSGHNTVSWYQQALGQGPQFIFQYYREEENGRGNFPPRFSGLQFPNYSSELNVNALELDDSALYLCAEGQGYYGYTFGSGTRLTVV.

Ten or more counts support this clonotype. V is TRBV28 and J is TRBJ2-7; a possible D gene is TRBD2 (6 bases). The germline gives CDR1 MDHEN, CDR2 SYDVKM. V was pared by 6 bases and J by 0 bases, with 6 bases between. CDR3 length equals 12 residues. The DNA for the CDR3 is TGTGCCAGCAGGACTAGCTCCTACGAGCAGTACGTC. This encodes CASRTSSYEQYV.

This clonotype was seen ten or more times. The chain couples TRBV27 to TRBJ2-1, with TRBD2 matching 14 bases. The junction had 4 bases not matched to a gene; V was cut back by 6 bases and J by 6 bases. This CDR3 region has 15 residues. Germline CDR1 reads MNHEY; CDR2 reads SMNVEV (reference sequence). CDR3 residues: CASSWGLAGANEQFF. Here the CDR3 DNA reads TGTGCCAGCAGCTGGGGACTAGCGGGAGCCAATGAGCAGTTCTTC.